Shown below are 24 T cell receptor beta chains from a single sample sequenced in a study of T cells in localized non-small cell lung cancer (dated by TCRdb to 2020 to 2022). The library was produced with the immunoSEQ multiplex PCR assay. TCRdb re-hosts the immuneACCESS table, in-frame sequences only. Its copies lack some clones; in the studies checked, an unresolved V gene accounts for under half of them, and the cause for the rest is not known. The sample profile shows 1,500 or so clones; about a fifth of them were found once. Roughly 13% of the sample is taken by the ten largest. Sequencing was performed on normal lung tissue next to the tumor, taken before any cancer treatment. The receptors were gathered from a woman aged 40-75 years with stage I lung adenocarcinoma.

This clone was observed a handful of times. The rearrangement uses TRBV11-3 and TRBJ1-6, with D possibly matching TRBD1 (5 bases). The CDR3 spans 16 residues. V lost 1 base, J lost 14 bases, and 21 bases lay in between. The germline V gene encodes CDR1 SGHNT and CDR2 YENEEA. The DNA for the CDR3 is TGTGCCAGCAGCTTAGGAACAGGTGAGATCGCGCGGACCCTCCACTTT. Protein sequence: CASSLGTGEIARTLHF.

A few counts support this clone. This chain joins TRBV11-3 and TRBJ1-3; TRBD1 aligns across 7 bases. The CDR3 sequence is 16 residues long. Trimming cost V 3 bases and J 0 bases; bases outside gene matches: 5. Germline V gene sequence: CDR1 SGHNT, CDR2 YENEEA. CDR3 in DNA: TGTGCCAGCAGCTTGACAGGGCATCTCTCTGGAAACACCATATATTTT. Amino acids: CASSLTGHLSGNTIYF.

By share of the sample, this clone is medium-sized. V and J are TRBV11-3 and TRBJ2-7; the match to TRBD2 covers 8 bases. V was clipped by 5 bases and J by 3 bases; unmatched bases: 9. The CDR3 loop spans 15 amino acids. Germline V CDR1 and CDR2: SGHNT, YENEEA. The CDR3 sequence is CASSPRTSLHYEQYF. The CDR3 DNA follows: TGTGCCAGCAGCCCTCGGACTAGCCTACACTACGAGCAGTACTTC.

The chain combines TRBV12-5 with TRBJ2-7; 7 bases are shared with TRBD1. Trimming removed 5 bases from V and 0 bases from J; junction bases left unmatched: 7. CDR3 length: 15 amino acids. Germline V gene data show CDR1 as LGHNT and CDR2 as FRNRAP. CDR3 sequence (DNA): TGTGCTAGTGGTCCGGGACAGAGTTTCTCCTACGAGCAGTACTTC. Residues: CASGPGQSFSYEQYF.

To note about this clone: One or more bases were not read clearly; the residue they encode is written X. The rearrangement links TRBV6-7 to TRBJ1-1; perhaps TRBD1 as D (6 bases). TRBV6-7 is noted as an ORF with a role that remains uncertain. This CDR3 has 11 amino acids. V lost 7 bases to trimming and J lost 5 bases, with 8 bases between them. The CDR3 region has the DNA TGTGCCAGCACACAGGGSACTGAAGCTTTCTTT. Protein sequence: CASTQXTEAFF. The CDR3 in full is CASTQGTEAFF.

V gene TRBV19 combines with J gene TRBJ1-2; D gene ambiguous. Germline CDR1 reads LNHDA; CDR2 reads SQIVND (reference sequence). V was shortened by 8 bases and J by 4 bases, with 11 bases between the two germline ends. There are 12 residues in the CDR3. The CDR3 spells CASGLRSYGYTF. CDR3 nucleotide sequence: TGTGCCAGTGGTTTACGGAGCTATGGCTACACCTTC.

CDR3 sequence reads: CASRTSGTDTQYF. Written as DNA, the CDR3 is TGTGCCAGCAGAACTAGCGGCACAGATACGCAGTATTTT. V gene TRBV25-1 combines with J gene TRBJ2-3, with 7 nucleotides matching TRBD2. After removal of 6 bases from V and 1 base from J, the junction contained 1 base not matched to a gene. CDR3 length: 13 residues. Germline V gives CDR1 MGHDK, CDR2 SYGVNS.

This chain uses TRBV9 with TRBJ2-3, with TRBD2 identical over 8 bases. Germline lookup yields CDR1 SGDLS and CDR2 YYNGEE. Trimming removed 2 bases from V and 6 bases from J; junction bases left unmatched: 5. This CDR3 has 14 residues. For the CDR3, the DNA is TGTGCCAGCAGCGTGACTAGCGAGGTGGATACGCAGTATTTT. This sequence encodes CASSVTSEVDTQYF.

This clone was observed a handful of times. The rearrangement joins TRBV19 to TRBJ1-5, with D uncertain. V was pared by 10 bases and J by 7 bases, with 20 bases between. The CDR3 contains 14 residues. The germline CDR1 and CDR2 sequences are LNHDA and SQIVND (reference sequence). The CDR3: CATYSGVAGQPQHF. In DNA form, the CDR3 reads TGTGCCACCTATTCGGGAGTGGCGGGACAGCCCCAGCATTTT.

This clone was detected only a few times. V and J are TRBV9 and TRBJ2-1; 9 nucleotides match TRBD2. The CDR3 is 16 amino acids. The germline CDR1 and CDR2 sequences are SGDLS and YYNGEE. The V gene end was trimmed by 5 bases and the J gene end by 7 bases; junction bases not matched to a gene: 13. The CDR3 is CASSESQAGGRNEQFF. The CDR3 DNA reads as TGTGCCAGCAGTGAAAGTCAAGCGGGAGGACGTAATGAGCAGTTCTTC.

Written as DNA, the CDR3 is TGTGCCAGCACTCACGGGGGTGCCACCGGCGAGCAGTACTTC. Translated, it gives CASTHGGATGEQYF. The genes are TRBV28 and TRBJ2-7, with a tentative D call TRBD2 (6 bases). Germline V gene lookup returns CDR1 MDHEN and CDR2 SYDVKM. The length of the CDR3 is 14 residues. V was clipped by 7 bases and J by 6 bases, with 19 bases between them.

This clone is termed large (0.1 to 1%). The V gene is TRBV15, the J gene TRBJ2-5, with a weak D call TRBD1 (6 bases). The CDR3 is 15 amino acids. Trimming stripped 1 base from V and 2 bases from J, with 11 bases between. Germline lookup yields CDR1 LNHNV and CDR2 YYDKDF (reference sequence). CDR3 bases: TGTGCCACCAGCAGAGTGACAGGTTATCAAGAGACCCAGTACTTC. Protein sequence: CATSRVTGYQETQYF.

A few counts support this clone. The identical CDR3 is also encoded by other nucleotide sequences in the sample. The rearrangement uses TRBV28 and TRBJ2-3; 7 bases are a match to TRBD2. V lost 2 bases to trimming and J lost 3 bases; unmatched junction nucleotides: 5. This CDR3 has 15 residues. Germline CDR1 and CDR2: MDHEN and SYDVKM. The CDR3, as DNA: TGTGCCAGCAGTTTAGTTACGGGGGGTACAGATACGCAGTATTTT. Translating it yields CASSLVTGGTDTQYF.

This clone is labeled as medium-sized. This rearrangement joins TRBV7-5 to TRBJ2-3; TRBD1, the table's D call, was not compared with the DNA. TRBV7-5 is a pseudogene. The CDR3 is 16 amino acids. CDR3 DNA sequence: TGTGCCAGCAGCTCTTCCCAGGGGGCGAGCACAGATACGCAGTATTTT. Protein sequence: CASSSSQGASTDTQYF.

In its sample, this clone ranks as medium-sized (0.01 to 0.1%). CDR3: CASSYSPGQIEQYF. Here the CDR3 DNA reads TGTGCCAGCAGTTACTCTCCGGGACAGATCGAGCAGTACTTC. The chain links TRBV6-8 to TRBJ2-7; 7 bases line up with TRBD1. The CDR3 contains 14 residues. V shed 0 bases and J 6 bases; nucleotides not matched to a gene: 5. The germline V gene encodes CDR1 MNHGY and CDR2 SAAAGT.

V is TRBV4-1 and J is TRBJ2-7; D might be TRBD1 (6 bases). CDR3 size: 13 residues. Trimming removed 4 bases at V and 1 base at J, with 8 bases between. The germline V gene has CDR1 MGHRA and CDR2 YSYEKL. Here the CDR3 reads CASSPQGSYEQYF. CDR3 DNA: TGCGCCAGCAGCCCACAGGGATCCTACGAGCAGTACTTC.

This clone was counted a few times. The chain has TRBV7-5 and TRBJ2-7; the table's D call TRBD1 went unverified against the DNA. TRBV7-5 is a known pseudogene. CDR3 length equals 14 residues. Here the CDR3 reads CASSLAQDDYEQYF. The CDR3 nucleotides read TGTGCCAGCAGCTTGGCCCAGGATGACTACGAGCAGTACTTC.

The V call is TRBV19, the J call TRBJ1-6; D is unresolved. Deletions cut 4 bases from V and 7 bases from J, with 11 bases between. The CDR3 runs 14 residues. The germline CDR1 and CDR2 sequences are LNHDA and SQIVND (reference sequence). CDR3 in amino acids: CASSTPNLNSPLHF. CDR3 bases: TGTGCCAGTAGTACCCCGAATTTGAATTCACCCCTCCACTTT.

Only a few counts were recorded for this clone. The gene calls are TRBV29-1 and TRBJ2-7; 8 nucleotides agree with TRBD1. Germline V gene sequence: CDR1 SQVTM, CDR2 ANQGSEA. This CDR3 comprises 14 residues. The trim removed 5 bases at V and 4 bases at J, leaving 10 bases unmatched. The CDR3 sequence is CSVKGGQGRYEQYF. The CDR3 bases are TGCAGCGTTAAGGGCGGACAGGGTCGGTACGAGCAGTACTTC.

V gene TRBV19 combines with J gene TRBJ2-1, with 9 bases that match TRBD1. CDR3 length: 18 residues. Per germline, CDR1 LNHDA and CDR2 SQIVND (reference sequence). The trim removed 5 bases at V and 10 bases at J, leaving 21 bases unmatched. CDR3 sequence reads: CASSVKAQSPGTGFEQFF. The CDR3 coding sequence is TGTGCCAGTAGTGTTAAAGCGCAAAGTCCCGGGACAGGGTTCGAGCAGTTCTTC.

This clone was detected only a few times. The rearrangement links TRBV6-8 to TRBJ1-5, with D perhaps TRBD1 (6 bases). CDR1 and CDR2 from the germline V gene are MNHGY and SAAAGT. CDR3 size: 15 residues. The CDR3 DNA reads as TGTGTTTCAGGGGTGAGTGGGGATAGCAATCAGCCCCAGCATTTT. Its translation: CVSGVSGDSNQPQHF.

The table lists this clone with a few counts. This chain links TRBV9 with TRBJ1-2; D is undetermined. The V end was cut by 6 bases, the J end by 0 bases, with 12 bases between. Germline assignment: CDR1 SGDLS and CDR2 YYNGEE. The CDR3 runs 14 residues. As DNA, the CDR3 is TGTGCCAGCAACCCCCGGGGAGCTAACTATGGCTACACCTTC. It is translated as CASNPRGANYGYTF.

This clone was seen a handful of times. The chain is built from TRBV9 and TRBJ1-1, with 8 nucleotides matching TRBD1. The CDR3 extends over 12 amino acids. J lost 4 bases, V lost 9 bases, and 5 bases had no gene match. Germline loops: CDR1 SGDLS, CDR2 YYNGEE. The CDR3 DNA follows: TGTGCCACCCAGGGGGCAGGCACTGAAGCTTTCTTT. This translates into CATQGAGTEAFF.

In this sample, this clone turned up a few times. This chain links TRBV4-1 with TRBJ1-4; 8 positions agree with TRBD1. Per germline, CDR1 MGHRA and CDR2 YSYEKL. V trimming: 1 base; J trimming: 11 bases; junction bases outside the gene matches: 15. The CDR3 loop spans 17 amino acids. Written as DNA, the CDR3 is TGCGCCAGCAGCCAAGTTTCCCGCGGGACAGGTTCGGATAAACTGTTTTTT. Protein: CASSQVSRGTGSDKLFF.